The 26 T cell receptor beta chains reported below all come from one sample, sequenced in a study of blood T cell repertoires in COVID-19. The protocol was immunoSEQ multiplex PCR, while the TCRdb copy is restricted to in-frame clones and leaves out a portion. The sample has over 150,000 clones, approximately 83% seen once. The sequencing sample was made of peripheral blood. These TCRs come from a woman between 40 and 55 years old with COVID-19, enrolled during active disease.

The V and J genes are TRBV5-4 and TRBJ1-1; 8 nucleotides align to TRBD1. V shed 2 bases and J 0 bases; nucleotides not matched to a gene: 9. CDR1 is SGHNT and CDR2 is YYREEE in the germline V gene (reference sequence). The CDR3 loop spans 17 amino acids. CDR3 residues: CASSFGTGDLLNTEAFF. Here the CDR3 DNA reads TGTGCCAGCAGCTTTGGGACAGGCGATCTACTGAACACTGAAGCTTTCTTT.

A few counts support this clone. J is TRBJ1-6 and V is TRBV27, with D unclear. The CDR3 contains 16 residues. Germline CDR1 and CDR2: MNHEY and SMNVEV (reference sequence). Deletions cut 0 bases from V and 6 bases from J, with 12 bases between. This chain's CDR3 is CASSLSREVINSPLHF. The DNA of the CDR3 is TGTGCCAGCAGTTTATCCCGAGAAGTTATTAATTCACCCCTCCACTTT.

V gene TRBV14 combines with J gene TRBJ1-5, with 8 positions matching TRBD1. The length of the CDR3 is 15 residues. The V gene's germline CDR1 is SGHDN and CDR2 FVKESK. V lost 3 bases, J lost 4 bases, and 5 bases stayed unmatched. For the CDR3, the DNA is TGTGCCAGCAGCCAGCAGGGGGCGGGTAATCAGCCCCAGCATTTT. This sequence encodes CASSQQGAGNQPQHF.

The chain carries TRBV27 and TRBJ2-7; tentative D call: TRBD2 (5 bases). The V and J ends lost 5 bases and 4 bases respectively, with 24 bases between them. The V gene's germline CDR1 is MNHEY and CDR2 SMNVEV (reference sequence). This CDR3 contains 17 residues. The chain's CDR3 is CASSPSLRAGGLYEQYF. The CDR3 DNA reads as TGTGCCAGCAGTCCGTCGTTGCGGGCGGGCGGATTGTACGAGCAGTACTTC.

The chain carries TRBV5-1 and TRBJ1-4; 9 nucleotides match TRBD1. This CDR3 is 18 amino acids long. CDR1 and CDR2 from the germline V gene are SGHRS and YFSETQ. V shed 3 bases and J 7 bases; nucleotides not matched to a gene: 16. CDR3 sequence (DNA): TGCGCCAGCAGCTCTACCCCACAGGGGGCTCCCTCGGGTGAAAAACTGTTTTTT. Translated: CASSSTPQGAPSGEKLFF.

The V gene is TRBV29-1, the J gene TRBJ1-5; TRBD1 agrees at 7 bases. The CDR3 extends over 13 amino acids. Germline assignment: CDR1 SQVTM and CDR2 ANQGSEA. The J segment lost 0 bases and the V segment lost 4 bases, leaving 0 bases of the junction unmatched. The CDR3 spells CSVGDSSNQPQHF. The DNA of the CDR3 is TGCAGCGTTGGGGACAGTAGCAATCAGCCCCAGCATTTT.

The chain is built from TRBV19 and TRBJ1-2, with 7 bases fitting TRBD1. Germline assignment: CDR1 LNHDA and CDR2 SQIVND (reference sequence). Trimming took 2 bases from V and 11 from J; bases not matched to a gene: 5. This CDR3 is 12 amino acids long. CDR3 nucleotides: TGTGCCAGTAGTATACGACAGGGCCATTACACCTTC. Protein product: CASSIRQGHYTF. Together with reference TRBV19 and TRBJ1-2, the CDR3 gives the full variable domain: DGGITQSPKYLFRKEGQNVTLSCEQNLNHDAMYWYRQDPGQGLRLIYYSQIVNDFQKGDIAEGYSVSREKKESFPLTVTSAQKNPTAFYLCASSIRQGHYTFGSGTRLTVV.

The chain employs TRBV9 and TRBJ1-2; TRBD1 matches at 7 bases. Looked up from germline, CDR1 is SGDLS and CDR2 is YYNGEE. The CDR3 runs to 16 residues. J lost 5 bases, V lost 4 bases, and 14 bases had no gene match. Here the CDR3 DNA reads TGTGCCAGCAGCAGCTGGACAGGCTTCGATGGATATGGCTACACCTTC. It encodes CASSSWTGFDGYGYTF.

This clone was seen a few times. The chain carries TRBV19 and TRBJ1-3, with D possibly matching TRBD1 (6 bases). The CDR3 runs to 14 residues. The germline CDR1 and CDR2 sequences are LNHDA and SQIVND (reference sequence). Trimming removed 7 bases at V and 5 bases at J, with 15 bases between. The CDR3 region has the DNA TGTGCCAGTAACCCGACAGGCTCAAGAAACACCATATATTTT. Translating it yields CASNPTGSRNTIYF.

This chain connects TRBV2 to TRBJ2-3; no firm D call. CDR1 SNHLY and CDR2 FYNNEI come from the germline V gene. V lost 5 bases to trimming and J lost 2 bases, with 5 bases between them. CDR3 length equals 12 residues. This CDR3 reads CASSLLTDTQYF. CDR3 in DNA: TGTGCCAGCAGTCTCCTCACAGATACGCAGTATTTT.

The J gene is TRBJ1-5, the V gene TRBV28; maybe TRBD1 (6 bases). Germline CDR1 MDHEN, CDR2 SYDVKM. Trimming pared 3 bases from V and 3 bases from J, leaving 12 bases between. The length of the CDR3 is 15 residues. In DNA form, the CDR3 reads TGTGCCAGCAGTTTTCCAGGGGCAGACAATCAGCCCCAGCATTTT. Translating gives CASSFPGADNQPQHF.

The rearrangement links TRBV12-3 or TRBV12-4 to TRBJ1-2, with no clear D. The ends were cut back, 7 bases at V and 4 bases at J, with 10 bases in the middle. This CDR3 spans 12 amino acids. CDR3 sequence (DNA): TGTGCCAGCATGTTGGGCATCTATGGCTACACCTTC. This sequence encodes CASMLGIYGYTF.

The V call is TRBV27, the J call TRBJ2-7; perhaps TRBD1 as D (6 bases). This CDR3 comprises 14 residues. V dropped 7 bases and J dropped 3 bases, with 16 bases sitting between them. The germline CDR1 and CDR2 sequences are MNHEY and SMNVEV (reference sequence). CDR3 residues: CASTLTGSNYEQYF. CDR3 nucleotide sequence: TGTGCCAGCACCCTTACAGGGAGCAACTACGAGCAGTACTTC.

The chain recombines TRBV6-5 with TRBJ2-7; tentative D call: TRBD1 (6 bases). CDR1 is MNHEY and CDR2 is SVGAGI in the germline V gene. V was trimmed by 6 bases and J by 0 bases, leaving 15 bases between them. The CDR3 runs 15 residues. CDR3 bases: TGTGCCAGCAGACCCGGGACACCGTACTCCTACGAGCAGTACTTC. Residues: CASRPGTPYSYEQYF.

The chain is built from TRBV6-1 and TRBJ1-5; no clear D. The CDR3 loop spans 14 amino acids. Trimming shortened V by 3 bases and J by 7 bases, and 13 bases separated the two germline ends. Germline lookup yields CDR1 MNHNS and CDR2 SASEGT. The chain's CDR3 is CASSEEPAPQPQHF. In DNA, the CDR3 is TGTGCCAGCAGTGAGGAGCCTGCACCCCAGCCCCAGCATTTT.

CDR3 DNA sequence: TGTGCCATCAGTGAGCCCAAGACTAGCGGGAGCACAGATACGCAGTATTTT. It translates to CAISEPKTSGSTDTQYF. The chain combines TRBV10-3 with TRBJ2-3; TRBD2 matches 10 bases. The CDR3 loop spans 17 amino acids. The germline gives CDR1 ENHRY, CDR2 SYGVKD. With V trimmed by 2 bases and J by 0 bases, 5 bases remained unmatched.

The chain has TRBV20-1 and TRBJ2-1, with D perhaps matching TRBD2 (5 bases). Germline CDR1 DFQATT, CDR2 SNEGSKA (reference sequence). The CDR3 covers 11 residues. Trimming took off 3 bases at V and 9 bases at J, with 9 bases between the two ends. In nucleotides, the CDR3 is TGCAGTGCTAGGTCGCGGGTTGAGCAGTTCTTC. It yields the protein CSARSRVEQFF.

V gene TRBV2 combines with J gene TRBJ2-3; TRBD2 is a possible D gene (6 bases). Per germline, CDR1 SNHLY and CDR2 FYNNEI. The CDR3 spans 15 residues. Trimming cost V 5 bases and J 6 bases, with 18 bases left between them. The CDR3 reads CASSTGTPRRDTQYF. CDR3 DNA sequence: TGTGCCAGCAGTACCGGGACTCCCAGACGGGATACGCAGTATTTT.

The chain combines TRBV25-1 with TRBJ2-2; 8 bases are shared with TRBD1. CDR3 length: 13 residues. The V gene's germline CDR1 is MGHDK and CDR2 SYGVNS. Losses at the gene ends were 6 bases for V and 6 bases for J; bases not matched to a gene: 3. The CDR3 spells CASRGTGAGELFF. The CDR3 coding sequence is TGTGCCAGCAGGGGGACAGGAGCCGGGGAGCTGTTTTTT. The complete variable domain, with remaining parts taken from reference TRBV25-1 and TRBJ2-2, reads EADIYQTPRYLVIGTGKKITLECSQTMGHDKMYWYQQDPGMELHLIHYSYGVNSTEKGDLSSESTVSRIRTEHFPLTLESARPSHTSQYLCASRGTGAGELFFGEGSRLTVL.

Notes on this clone: Other DNA variants within this sample encode the same CDR3. The J gene is TRBJ1-5, the V gene TRBV20-1; D remains unclear. V lost 3 bases and J 4 bases, leaving 10 bases between the germline ends. From germline, CDR1 is DFQATT and CDR2 SNEGSKA (reference sequence). This CDR3 is 13 amino acids long. The CDR3 sequence is CSASSQSNQPQHF. In DNA form, the CDR3 reads TGCAGTGCTAGTTCCCAGTCTAATCAGCCCCAGCATTTT.

This clone was seen a single time. The J gene is TRBJ1-4, the V gene TRBV9; TRBD1 agrees at 9 bases. The CDR3 covers 15 residues. V lost 3 bases, J lost 5 bases, and 5 bases stayed unmatched. Germline V CDR1 and CDR2: SGDLS, YYNGEE. The DNA of the CDR3 is TGTGCCAGCAGCGGAAGACAGGGGGTGAATGAAAAACTGTTTTTT. It encodes CASSGRQGVNEKLFF. The full variable domain, rest sourced from reference TRBV9 and TRBJ1-4, is DSGVTQTPKHLITATGQRVTLRCSPRSGDLSVYWYQQSLDQGLQFLIQYYNGEERAKGNILERFSAQQFPDLHSELNLSSLELGDSALYFCASSGRQGVNEKLFFGSGTQLSVL.

The V call is TRBV12-3 or TRBV12-4, the J call TRBJ2-7; D is unresolved. The CDR3 sequence is 11 residues long. Trimming removed 5 bases at V and 2 bases at J, with 4 bases between. CDR3 nucleotides: TGTGCCAGCAGTCCTACCTACGAGCAGTACTTC. It translates to CASSPTYEQYF.

The V and J genes are TRBV5-1 and TRBJ2-7; D remains unclear. The CDR3 loop spans 14 amino acids. Trimming shortened V by 0 bases and J by 8 bases, and 15 bases separated the two germline ends. Germline loops: CDR1 SGHRS, CDR2 YFSETQ. The CDR3 here is CASSLDGAYDKQYF. The CDR3 DNA reads TGCGCCAGCAGCTTGGACGGTGCCTACGACAAGCAGTACTTC.

This clone occurred a few times. The V gene is TRBV7-2, the J gene TRBJ2-1; D is unclear. In germline, CDR1 is SGHTA, CDR2 FQGNSA. CDR3 size: 13 residues. V lost 4 bases, J lost 6 bases, and 10 bases lay in between. The CDR3 coding sequence is TGTGCCAGCAGCTCAGCCACGGGCAATGAGCAGTTCTTC. This gives the protein CASSSATGNEQFF.

The chain is built from TRBV2 and TRBJ2-6; 8 bases are a match to TRBD1. The CDR3 length is 15 residues. J lost 3 bases, V lost 5 bases, and 3 bases had no gene match. Germline V CDR1 and CDR2: SNHLY, FYNNEI. Written as DNA, the CDR3 is TGTGCCAGCAGTAAAGGGACAGGTGGGGCCAACGTCCTGACTTTC. This gives the protein CASSKGTGGANVLTF. The variable domain in full, completed from reference TRBV2 and TRBJ2-6, reads EPEVTQTPSHQVTQMGQEVILRCVPISNHLYFYWYRQILGQKVEFLVSFYNNEISEKSEIFDDQFSVERPDGSNFTLKIRSTKLEDSAMYFCASSKGTGGANVLTFGAGSRLTVL.

There are a few counts of this clone. The chain has TRBV6-4 and TRBJ2-3; no clear D gene. Germline CDR1 and CDR2: MRHNA and SNTAGT. This CDR3 has 15 residues. Trimming left V 2 bases short and J 0 bases short, with 9 bases between. DNA of the CDR3: TGTGCCAGCAGTGACGGTCGCGGCAGCACAGATACGCAGTATTTT. Translation: CASSDGRGSTDTQYF.